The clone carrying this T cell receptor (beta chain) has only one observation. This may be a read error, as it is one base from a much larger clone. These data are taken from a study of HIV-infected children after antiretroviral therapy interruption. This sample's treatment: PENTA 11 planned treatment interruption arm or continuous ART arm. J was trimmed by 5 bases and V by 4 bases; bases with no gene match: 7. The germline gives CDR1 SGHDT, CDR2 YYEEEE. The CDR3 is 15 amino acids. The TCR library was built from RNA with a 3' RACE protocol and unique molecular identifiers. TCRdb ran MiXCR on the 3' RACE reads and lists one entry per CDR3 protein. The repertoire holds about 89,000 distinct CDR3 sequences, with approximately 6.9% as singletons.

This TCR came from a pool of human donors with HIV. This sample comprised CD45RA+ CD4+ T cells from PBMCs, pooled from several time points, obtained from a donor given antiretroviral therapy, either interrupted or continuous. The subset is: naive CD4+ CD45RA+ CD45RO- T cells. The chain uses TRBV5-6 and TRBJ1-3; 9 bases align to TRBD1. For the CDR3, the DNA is TGTGCCAGCAGCAAACAGGGGGCGGCTAGAAACACCATATATTTT. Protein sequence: CASSKQGAARNTIYF.